This paragraph covers one T cell receptor (beta chain) sequence. Its antigen is still unknown. The CDR3 length is 14 residues. Germline loops: CDR1 SGHTA, CDR2 FQGNSA. Trimming at V came to 6 bases and at J to 6 bases, leaving 11 bases not matched to a gene. The sample originates from a study of cytomegalovirus exposure and HLA in healthy donors. The overall study: The approximately 110 validation repertoires used the same platform as the approximately 700 first-cohort repertoires, a later analysis reported.

Notes on the study in general: There were a few CMV-associated chains whose specificity for CMV antigens was confirmed in vitro.

Libraries were prepared by immunoSEQ multiplex PCR; TCRdb keeps only in-frame clonotypes and omits some of them. The sample has under 200,000 clones, roughly 86% seen once; the top ten hold under 13%. The gene calls are TRBV7-2 and TRBJ2-7, with TRBD1 matching over 7 bases. Sequencing was done on a sample of PBMCs. The TCR was taken from a woman aged 18-30 years in good health and CMV-seropositive. The CDR3 is CASRSTGSPPEQYF. The CDR3 DNA reads TGTGCCAGCAGGTCGACAGGGTCCCCCCCCGAGCAGTACTTC.